This T cell receptor beta chain originates from a study of shared clonotypes between healthy human individuals. Whole-study results and caveats: Generation probabilities were higher for clonotypes shared across all four sorted-subset donors than for unshared ones. Naive subsets usually exceeded memory subsets in estimated richness.

Using immunoSEQ multiplex PCR, the repertoire was profiled, and TCRdb retains in-frame clones only, with some absent. This table has around 1 million clones, 76% appearing once. The CDR3 extends over 13 amino acids. With 0 bases removed from V and 10 bases from J, the gap between germline ends came to 13 bases. Looked up from germline, CDR1 is WNHNN and CDR2 is SYGVQD (reference sequence). This clone was seen only a few times. Its antigen is as yet unknown. The receptor comes from a man aged 18 to 29 in good health. This rearrangement joins TRBV10-1 to TRBJ2-7; the D call may be TRBD1 or TRBD2 (5 bases each). Sequenced input: memory CD4+ T cells sorted from blood. Specified subset: CD45RA-negative fraction. CDR3 DNA sequence: TGCGCCAGCAGTGAGTCGATTAGGGGAGACCAGTACTTC. Amino acids: CASSESIRGDQYF.